This TCR beta chain was identified in a study of cytomegalovirus exposure and HLA in healthy donors. Study-wide results and caveats: As was reported, the classifier diagnosed cytomegalovirus status with high specificity and sensitivity. Equally common other TCR beta chains were less clonally expanded than HLA-associated ones, a later analysis found.

Concerning this clone itself: The antigen is undetermined.

Amplification used 60 Vbeta primers and 13 Jbeta primers. The table came from immunoSEQ multiplex PCR; TCRdb's copy has only in-frame clones and leaves some out. Of 90,000 to 140,000 clones in the sample, roughly 13% were seen once. The CDR3 sequence is 14 residues long. The germline V gene encodes CDR1 SGDLS and CDR2 YYNGEE. Trimming stripped 0 bases from V and 5 bases from J, with 11 bases between. The receptor's source is a man aged 40-49 years in good health and CMV-seropositive. Material for sequencing was PBMCs. The J gene is TRBJ2-5, the V gene TRBV9; D is undetermined. DNA of the CDR3: TGTGCCAGCAGCGTAGGAAGACCCGGGGAGACCCAGTACTTC. Amino acids: CASSVGRPGETQYF.